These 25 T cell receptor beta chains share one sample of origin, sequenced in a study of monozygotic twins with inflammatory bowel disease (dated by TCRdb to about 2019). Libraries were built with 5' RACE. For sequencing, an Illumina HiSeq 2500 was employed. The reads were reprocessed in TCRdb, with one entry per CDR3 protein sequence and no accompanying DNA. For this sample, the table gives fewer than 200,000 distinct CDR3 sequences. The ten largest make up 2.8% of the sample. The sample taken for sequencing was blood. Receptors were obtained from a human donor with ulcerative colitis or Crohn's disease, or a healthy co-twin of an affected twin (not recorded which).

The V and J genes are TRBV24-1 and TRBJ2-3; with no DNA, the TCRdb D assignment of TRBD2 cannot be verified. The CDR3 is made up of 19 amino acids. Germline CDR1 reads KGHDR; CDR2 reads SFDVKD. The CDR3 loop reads CATSDVLPDTARFTDTQYF.

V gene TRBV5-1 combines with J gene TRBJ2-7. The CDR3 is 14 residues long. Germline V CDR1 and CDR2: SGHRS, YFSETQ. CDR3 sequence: CASSSYTYPEEQYF. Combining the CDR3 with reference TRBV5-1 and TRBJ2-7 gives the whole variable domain KAGVTQTPRYLIKTRGQQVTLSCSPISGHRSVSWYQQTPGQGLQFLFEYFSETQRNKGNFPGRFSGRQFSNSRSEMNVSTLELGDSALYLCASSSYTYPEEQYFGPGTRLTVT.

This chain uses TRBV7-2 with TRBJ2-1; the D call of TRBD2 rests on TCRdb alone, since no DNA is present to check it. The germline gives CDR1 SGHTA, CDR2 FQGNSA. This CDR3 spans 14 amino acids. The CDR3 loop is CASRKGGSDHEQFF. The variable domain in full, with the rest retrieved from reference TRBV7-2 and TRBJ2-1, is GAGVSQSPSNKVTEKGKDVELRCDPISGHTALYWYRQSLGQGLEFLIYFQGNSAPDKSGLPSDRFSAERTGGSVSTLTIQRTQQEDSAVYLCASRKGGSDHEQFFGPGTRLTVL.

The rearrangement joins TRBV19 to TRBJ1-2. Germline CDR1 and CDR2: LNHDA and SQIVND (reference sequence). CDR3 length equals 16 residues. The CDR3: CASSIARSGPHEGYTF.

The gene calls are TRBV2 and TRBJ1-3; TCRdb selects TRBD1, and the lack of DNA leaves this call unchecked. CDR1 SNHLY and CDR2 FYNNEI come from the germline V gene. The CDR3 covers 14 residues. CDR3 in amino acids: CASRQGSSGNTIYF.

The CDR3 sequence: CATSILRATGELFF. The chain recombines TRBV15 with TRBJ2-2; TCRdb names TRBD1, which stays unverified in the absence of DNA. Germline CDR1 is LNHNV and CDR2 is YYDKDF (reference sequence). The CDR3 is 14 residues long. The variable domain in full, completed from reference TRBV15 and TRBJ2-2, reads DAMVIQNPRYQVTQFGKPVTLSCSQTLNHNVMYWYQQKSSQAPKLLFHYYDKDFNNEADTPDNFQSRRPNTSFCFLDIRSPGLGDTAMYLCATSILRATGELFFGEGSRLTVL.

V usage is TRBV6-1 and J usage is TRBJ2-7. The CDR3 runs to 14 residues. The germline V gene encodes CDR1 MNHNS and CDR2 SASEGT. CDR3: CASSEADSSYEQYF.

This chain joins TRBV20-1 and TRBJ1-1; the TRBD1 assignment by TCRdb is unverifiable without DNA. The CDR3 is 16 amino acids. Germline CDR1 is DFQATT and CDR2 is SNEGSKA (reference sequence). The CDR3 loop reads CSARGQNRGLNTEAFF.

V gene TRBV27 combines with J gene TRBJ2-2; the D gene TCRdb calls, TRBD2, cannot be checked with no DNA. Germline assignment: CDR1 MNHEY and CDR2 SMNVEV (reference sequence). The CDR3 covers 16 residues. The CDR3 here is CASSLSAGSNTGELFF.

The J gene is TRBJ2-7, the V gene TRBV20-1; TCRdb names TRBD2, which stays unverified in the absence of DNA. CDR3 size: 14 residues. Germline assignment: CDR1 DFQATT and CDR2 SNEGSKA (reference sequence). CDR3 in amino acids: CSARVAGGPHEQYF.

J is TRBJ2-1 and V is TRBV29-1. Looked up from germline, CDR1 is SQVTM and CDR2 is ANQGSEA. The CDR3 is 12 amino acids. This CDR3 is CSVAWSNNEQFF.

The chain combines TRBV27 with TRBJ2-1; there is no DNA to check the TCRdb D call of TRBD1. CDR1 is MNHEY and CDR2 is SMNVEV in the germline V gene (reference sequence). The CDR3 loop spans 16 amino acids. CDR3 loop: CASSSGRTGINNEQFF.

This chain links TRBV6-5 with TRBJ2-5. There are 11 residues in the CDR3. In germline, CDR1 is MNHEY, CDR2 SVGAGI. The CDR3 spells CASAIGETQYF.

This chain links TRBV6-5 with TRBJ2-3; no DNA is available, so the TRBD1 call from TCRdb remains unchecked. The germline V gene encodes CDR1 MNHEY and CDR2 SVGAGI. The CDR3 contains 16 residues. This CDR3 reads CASSFLTPRGTDTQYF.

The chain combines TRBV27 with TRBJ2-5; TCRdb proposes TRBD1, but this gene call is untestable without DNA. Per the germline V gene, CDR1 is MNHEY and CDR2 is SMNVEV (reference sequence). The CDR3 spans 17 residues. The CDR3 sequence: CASSPGQGVLYLETQYF.

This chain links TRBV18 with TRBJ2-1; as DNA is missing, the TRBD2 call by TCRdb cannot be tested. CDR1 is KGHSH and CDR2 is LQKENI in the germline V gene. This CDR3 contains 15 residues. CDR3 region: CASSVPGLGSDEQFF.

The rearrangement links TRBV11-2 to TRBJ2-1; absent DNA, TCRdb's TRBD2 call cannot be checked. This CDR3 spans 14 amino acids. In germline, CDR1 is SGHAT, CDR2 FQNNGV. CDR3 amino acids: CASSTHLAGGPRFF.

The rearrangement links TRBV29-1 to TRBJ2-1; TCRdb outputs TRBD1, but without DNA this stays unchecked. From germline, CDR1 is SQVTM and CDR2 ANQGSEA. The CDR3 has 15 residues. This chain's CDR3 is CSVRRQGVNRNEQFF.

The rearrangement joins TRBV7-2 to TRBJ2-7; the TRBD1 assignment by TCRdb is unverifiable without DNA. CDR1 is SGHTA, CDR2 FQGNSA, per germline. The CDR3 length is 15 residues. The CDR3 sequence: CASSLSGGSPYEQYF. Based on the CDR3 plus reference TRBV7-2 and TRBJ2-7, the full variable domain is GAGVSQSPSNKVTEKGKDVELRCDPISGHTALYWYRQSLGQGLEFLIYFQGNSAPDKSGLPSDRFSAERTGGSVSTLTIQRTQQEDSAVYLCASSLSGGSPYEQYFGPGTRLTVT.

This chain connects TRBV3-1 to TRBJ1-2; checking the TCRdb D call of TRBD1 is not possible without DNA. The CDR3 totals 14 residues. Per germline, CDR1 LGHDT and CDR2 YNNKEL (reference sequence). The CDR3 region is CASSQGGHSYGYTF.

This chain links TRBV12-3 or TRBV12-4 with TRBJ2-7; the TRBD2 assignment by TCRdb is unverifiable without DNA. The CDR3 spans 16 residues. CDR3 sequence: CASSSSLTGTYYEQYF.

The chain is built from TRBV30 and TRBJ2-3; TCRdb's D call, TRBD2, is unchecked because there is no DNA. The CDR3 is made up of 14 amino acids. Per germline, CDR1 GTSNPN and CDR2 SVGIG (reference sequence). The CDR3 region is CAWSGREGRGPQYF.

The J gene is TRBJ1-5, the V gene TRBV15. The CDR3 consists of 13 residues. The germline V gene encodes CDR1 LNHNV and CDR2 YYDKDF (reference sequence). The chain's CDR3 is CATSRGRSQPQHF.

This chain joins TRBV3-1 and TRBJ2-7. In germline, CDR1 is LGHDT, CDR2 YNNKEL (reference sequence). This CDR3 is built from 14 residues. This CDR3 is CASSRDRPSYEQYF.

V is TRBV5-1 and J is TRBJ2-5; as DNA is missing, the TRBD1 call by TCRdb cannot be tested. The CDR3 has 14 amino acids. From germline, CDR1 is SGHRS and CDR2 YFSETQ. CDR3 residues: CASSDRQGLETQYF. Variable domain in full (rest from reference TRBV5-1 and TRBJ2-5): KAGVTQTPRYLIKTRGQQVTLSCSPISGHRSVSWYQQTPGQGLQFLFEYFSETQRNKGNFPGRFSGRQFSNSRSEMNVSTLELGDSALYLCASSDRQGLETQYFGPGTRLLVL.